What follows describes a single T cell receptor (beta chain). Its matching antigen is unknown. This sample was taken from a study of graft-versus-host responses after intestinal transplantation. The CDR3 is 21 amino acids. With V trimmed by 4 bases and J by 8 bases, 25 bases remained unmatched. The germline CDR1 and CDR2 sequences are MGHRA and YSYEKL. The data were produced by immunoSEQ multiplex PCR, yet TCRdb's version contains in-frame clones alone and is incomplete. The sample contains about 85,000 clones, less than 95% of which appear only once. Overall study findings and caveats: With peak circulating GvH clone levels came an association with early post-transplant HvG declines.

The sample consisted of unstimulated CD8+ T cells sorted from spleen or lymph node cells, taken before transplant. The V and J genes are TRBV4-1 and TRBJ1-6; the match to TRBD1 covers 8 bases. The receptor was isolated from a human donor who was the organ donor for an intestinal transplant. The CDR3 bases are TGCGCCAGCAGCCGAATTCGGTCAATAGGGACAGGAGCTGGTTTGGATTCACCCCTCCACTTT. The encoded protein is CASSRIRSIGTGAGLDSPLHF.